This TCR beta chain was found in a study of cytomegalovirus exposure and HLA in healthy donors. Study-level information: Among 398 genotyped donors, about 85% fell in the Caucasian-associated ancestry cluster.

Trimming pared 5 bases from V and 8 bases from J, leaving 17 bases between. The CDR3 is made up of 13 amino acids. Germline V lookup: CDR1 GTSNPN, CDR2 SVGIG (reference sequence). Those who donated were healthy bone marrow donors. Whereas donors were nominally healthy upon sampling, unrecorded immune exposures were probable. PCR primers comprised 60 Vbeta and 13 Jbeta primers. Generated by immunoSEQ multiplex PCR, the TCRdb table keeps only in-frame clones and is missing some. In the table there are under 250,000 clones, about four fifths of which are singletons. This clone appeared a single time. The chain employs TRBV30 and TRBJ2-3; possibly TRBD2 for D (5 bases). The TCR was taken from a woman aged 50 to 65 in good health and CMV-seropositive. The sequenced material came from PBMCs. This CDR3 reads CAWGTTAEGTQYF. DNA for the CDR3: TGTGCCTGGGGTACCACGGCAGAGGGTACGCAGTATTTT.